The T cell receptor beta chain under discussion was sequenced for a study of regulatory T cells in long-lasting Graves disease. Points from the study as a whole: Among samples with persistent disease, TRBV28, TRBJ1-2 and TRBJ2-5 were favored. Samples came from peripheral blood alone, without thyroid tissue.

This clonotype was seen at least ten times. Antigen specificity is unknown. Sample time point: persistent/refractory GD, antithyroid drugs over 5 years with positive TRAb. TCR sequences were obtained from RNA taken from PBMCs. The peripheral blood volume drawn was roughly 8.7 milliliters, and it was collected into EDTA tubes. Library construction for TCR beta used iRepertoire HTBI primers and Arm-PCR of CDR3 regions. How the authors handled the data: Overall, samples carried around 60 TRBV and more than 13 TRBJ segments. Using its own MiXCR run on the multiplex PCR reads, TCRdb lists one record per CDR3 protein. The V and J calls and clone size are TCRdb's, not the authors'. The sample holds approximately 360,000 distinct CDR3 sequences, roughly 23% seen once. Trimming cost V 7 bases and J 5 bases, with 11 bases left between them. The germline gives CDR1 MDHEN, CDR2 SYDVKM. The CDR3 runs to 12 residues.

J is TRBJ2-5 and V is TRBV28, with D perhaps TRBD2 (5 bases). This clonotype originated in a woman aged 40 to 55 with Graves disease. Here the sequenced sample was peripheral blood mononuclear cells (PBMCs), taken when the disease was refractory, from a patient treated with antithyroid drugs. CDR3 sequence (DNA): TGTGCCAGCAAGAGGAGGACGGAGACCCAGTACTTC. It yields the protein CASKRRTETQYF.